This T cell receptor beta chain was documented in a study of control samples from healthy donors and cancer patients. Data came from immunoSEQ multiplex PCR; TCRdb stores just in-frame clones and leaves some out. This sample has approximately 40,000 clones, with around 90% found just once. The sequence came from a woman in her forties or fifties in good health. The specimen sequenced was blood.

CDR3 DNA sequence: TGTGCCAGCAGCTTGGGACAGGGGTTAGGGGGCTACACCTTC. Encoded protein: CASSLGQGLGGYTF. The chain joins TRBV5-6 to TRBJ1-2; 8 bases align to TRBD1. Germline V gene sequence: CDR1 SGHDT, CDR2 YYEEEE. Trimming at V came to 0 bases and at J to 8 bases, leaving 6 bases not matched to a gene. The CDR3 contains 14 residues.